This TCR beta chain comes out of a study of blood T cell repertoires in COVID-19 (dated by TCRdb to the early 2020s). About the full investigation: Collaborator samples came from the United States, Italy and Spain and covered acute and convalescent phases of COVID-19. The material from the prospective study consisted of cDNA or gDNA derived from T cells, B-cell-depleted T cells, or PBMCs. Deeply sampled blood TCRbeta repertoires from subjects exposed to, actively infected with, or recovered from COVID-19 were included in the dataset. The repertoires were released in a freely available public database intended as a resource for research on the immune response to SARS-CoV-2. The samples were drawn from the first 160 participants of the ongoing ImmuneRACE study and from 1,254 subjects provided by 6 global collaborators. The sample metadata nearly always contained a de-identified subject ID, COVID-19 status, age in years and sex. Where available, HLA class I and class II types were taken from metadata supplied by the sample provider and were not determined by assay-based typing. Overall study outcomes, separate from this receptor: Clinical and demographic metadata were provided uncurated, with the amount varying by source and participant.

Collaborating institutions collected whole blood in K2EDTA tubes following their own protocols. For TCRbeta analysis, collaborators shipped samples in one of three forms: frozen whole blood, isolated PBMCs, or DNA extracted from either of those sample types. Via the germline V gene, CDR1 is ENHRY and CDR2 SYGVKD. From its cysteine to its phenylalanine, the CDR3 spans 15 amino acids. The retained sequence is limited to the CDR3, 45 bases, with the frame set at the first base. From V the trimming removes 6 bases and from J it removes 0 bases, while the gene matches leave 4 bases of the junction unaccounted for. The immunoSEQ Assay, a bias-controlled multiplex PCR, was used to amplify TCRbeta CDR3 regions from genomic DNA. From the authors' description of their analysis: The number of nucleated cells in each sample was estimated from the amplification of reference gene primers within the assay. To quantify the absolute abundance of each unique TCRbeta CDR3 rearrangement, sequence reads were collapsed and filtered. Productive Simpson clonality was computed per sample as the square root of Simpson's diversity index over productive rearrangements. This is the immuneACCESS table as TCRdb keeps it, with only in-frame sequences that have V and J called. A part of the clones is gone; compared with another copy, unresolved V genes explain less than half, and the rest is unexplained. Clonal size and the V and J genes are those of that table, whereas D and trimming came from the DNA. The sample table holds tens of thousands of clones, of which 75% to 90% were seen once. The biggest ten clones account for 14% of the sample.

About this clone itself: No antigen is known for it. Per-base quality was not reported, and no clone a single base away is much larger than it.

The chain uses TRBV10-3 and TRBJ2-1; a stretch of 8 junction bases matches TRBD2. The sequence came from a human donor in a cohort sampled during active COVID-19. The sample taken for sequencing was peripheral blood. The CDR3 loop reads CAIRAGVSSYNEQFF. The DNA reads TGTGCCATCAGAGCGGGAGTAAGCTCCTACAATGAGCAGTTCTTC.